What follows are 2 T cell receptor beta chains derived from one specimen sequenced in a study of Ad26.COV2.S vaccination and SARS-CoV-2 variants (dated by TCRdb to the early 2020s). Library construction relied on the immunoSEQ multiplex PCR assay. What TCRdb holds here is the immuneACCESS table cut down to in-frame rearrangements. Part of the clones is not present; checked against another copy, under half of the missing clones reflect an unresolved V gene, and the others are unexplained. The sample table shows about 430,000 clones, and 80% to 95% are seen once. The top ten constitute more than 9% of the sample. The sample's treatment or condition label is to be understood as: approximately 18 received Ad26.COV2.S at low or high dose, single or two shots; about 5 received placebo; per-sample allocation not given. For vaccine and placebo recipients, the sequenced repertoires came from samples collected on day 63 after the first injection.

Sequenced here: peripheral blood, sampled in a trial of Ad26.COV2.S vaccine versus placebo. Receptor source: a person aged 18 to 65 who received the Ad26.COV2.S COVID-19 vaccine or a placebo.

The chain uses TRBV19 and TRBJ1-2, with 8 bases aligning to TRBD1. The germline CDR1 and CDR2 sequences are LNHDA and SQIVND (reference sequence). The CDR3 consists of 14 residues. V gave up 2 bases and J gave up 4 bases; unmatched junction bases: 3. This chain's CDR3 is CASSISTGGYGYTF. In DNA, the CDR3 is TGTGCCAGTAGTATATCAACAGGGGGCTATGGCTACACCTTC.

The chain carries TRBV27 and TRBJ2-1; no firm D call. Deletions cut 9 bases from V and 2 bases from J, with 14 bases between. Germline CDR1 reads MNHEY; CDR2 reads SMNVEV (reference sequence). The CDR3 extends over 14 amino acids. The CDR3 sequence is CASTLGGPYNEQFF. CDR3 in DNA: TGTGCCAGTACCCTGGGTGGGCCCTACAATGAGCAGTTCTTC.